The 10 T cell receptor beta chains listed next were all sequenced from one sample in a study of T-cell memory formation after mild COVID-19. TCRdb fed the 5' RACE reads into MiXCR, producing one record per CDR3 protein. The data contain roughly 550,000 distinct CDR3 sequences, about 20% of them singletons. Sequencing was carried out using PBMCs or a T cell subset sorted from them (not recorded which). The source of these receptors is an adult woman who had mild COVID-19 (a few samples of this study predate the infection). Cell type and time point are not known.

This chain joins TRBV7-8 and TRBJ2-2; no definite D call. V lost 1 base to trimming and J lost 7 bases, with 10 bases between them. Germline V gene data show CDR1 as SGHVS and CDR2 as FQNEAQ. This CDR3 is built from 14 residues. The CDR3 nucleotides read TGTGCCAGCAGCTTAGAGGGAAATATCGGGGAGCTGTTTTTT. This codes for CASSLEGNIGELFF.

The chain couples TRBV11-2 to TRBJ2-2, with 11 nucleotides matching TRBD1. The germline gives CDR1 SGHAT, CDR2 FQNNGV. The CDR3 contains 16 residues. The ends lost 3 bases at V and 7 bases at J; junction bases unmatched: 7. The CDR3 coding sequence is TGTGCCAGCAGCTTCGGACAGGGGGCAGTGTTCGGGGAGCTGTTTTTT. Its protein is CASSFGQGAVFGELFF. Together with reference TRBV11-2 and TRBJ2-2, the CDR3 gives the full variable domain: EAGVAQSPRYKIIEKRQSVAFWCNPISGHATLYWYQQILGQGPKLLIQFQNNGVVDDSQLPKDRFSAERLKGVDSTLKIQPAKLEDSAVYLCASSFGQGAVFGELFFGEGSRLTVL.

There are a few counts of this clonotype. The chain couples TRBV24-1 to TRBJ2-1; D assignment may be TRBD1 or TRBD2 (6 bases each). Germline V gene lookup returns CDR1 KGHDR and CDR2 SFDVKD. V was pared by 5 bases and J by 3 bases, with 16 bases between. The CDR3 has 16 amino acids. This CDR3 reads CATSGAGGLIYNEQFF. The CDR3 DNA reads TGTGCCACCAGTGGGGCTGGGGGGCTGATCTACAATGAGCAGTTCTTC.

This chain joins TRBV4-3 and TRBJ2-1, with 7 bases lining up with TRBD2. This CDR3 has 17 residues. CDR1 is LGHNA and CDR2 is YSLEER in the germline V gene. V trimming: 0 bases; J trimming: 8 bases; junction bases outside the gene matches: 13. The CDR3 sequence: CASSQENRDYPRYEQFF. The CDR3 nucleotides are TGCGCCAGCAGCCAAGAAAACCGGGACTACCCTCGGTATGAGCAGTTCTTC.

The rearrangement uses TRBV9 and TRBJ2-1; TRBD1 matches 8 bases. Looked up from germline, CDR1 is SGDLS and CDR2 is YYNGEE. The J segment lost 8 bases and the V segment lost 0 bases, leaving 4 bases of the junction unmatched. This CDR3 contains 14 residues. This chain's CDR3 is CASSVVDRGYEQFF. The CDR3 DNA sequence: TGTGCCAGCAGCGTAGTAGACAGGGGATATGAGCAGTTCTTC.

This clonotype was observed at least ten times. The chain uses TRBV7-3 and TRBJ2-1; 7 positions match TRBD2. J gave up 4 bases and V 3 bases, and 6 bases lay outside the gene matches. From germline, CDR1 is SGHTA and CDR2 FQGTGA. The CDR3 totals 15 residues. CDR3 residues: CASSFAGELYNEQFF. The CDR3 DNA is TGTGCCAGCAGCTTTGCGGGGGAGCTGTACAATGAGCAGTTCTTC.

This clonotype was seen a few times. This chain links TRBV6-6 with TRBJ2-7; no reliable D call. The CDR3 extends over 13 amino acids. Trimming removed 2 bases from V and 0 bases from J, with 5 bases in between. Germline lookup yields CDR1 MNHNY and CDR2 SVGAGI (reference sequence). CDR3 nucleotides: TGTGCCAGCAGTTACGAGGACTCCTACGAGCAGTACTTC. Translating gives CASSYEDSYEQYF.

The CDR3 nucleotides read TGTGCCACCACCCCAGGGAACAATCAGCCCCAGCATTTT. It yields the protein CATTPGNNQPQHF. The chain couples TRBV24-1 to TRBJ1-5; perhaps TRBD1 as D (5 bases). Trimming shortened V by 8 bases and J by 3 bases, and 10 bases separated the two germline ends. The germline gives CDR1 KGHDR, CDR2 SFDVKD. The CDR3 runs to 13 residues.

This chain joins TRBV4-1 and TRBJ2-1; D assignment may be TRBD1 or TRBD2 (6 bases each). The CDR3 length is 16 residues. CDR1 and CDR2 (germline): MGHRA, YSYEKL. The V and J ends lost 4 bases and 5 bases respectively, with 18 bases between them. In DNA form, the CDR3 reads TGCGCCAGCAGCCCACAGCCGGGGGCGAAAGACAATGAGCAGTTCTTC. Its protein is CASSPQPGAKDNEQFF.

J is TRBJ1-2 and V is TRBV3-1, with 7 bases lining up with TRBD1. CDR1 is LGHDT, CDR2 YNNKEL, per germline (reference sequence). V shed 5 bases, J shed 5 bases, and the junction held 5 bases outside the gene matches. The CDR3 is 13 residues long. In nucleotides, the CDR3 is TGTGCCAGCAGCGGAGGGACAGCGTATGGCTACACCTTC. This translates into CASSGGTAYGYTF.